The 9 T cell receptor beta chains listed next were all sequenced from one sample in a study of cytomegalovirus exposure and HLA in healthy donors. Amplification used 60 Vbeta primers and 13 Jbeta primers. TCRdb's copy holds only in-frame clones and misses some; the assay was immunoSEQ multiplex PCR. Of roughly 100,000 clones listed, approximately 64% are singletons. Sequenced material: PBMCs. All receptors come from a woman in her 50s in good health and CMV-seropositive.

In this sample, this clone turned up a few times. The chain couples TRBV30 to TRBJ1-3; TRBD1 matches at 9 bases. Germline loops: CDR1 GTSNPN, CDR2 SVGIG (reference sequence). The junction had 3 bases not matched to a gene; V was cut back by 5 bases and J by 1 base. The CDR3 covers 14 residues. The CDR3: CAWATGGSGNTIYF. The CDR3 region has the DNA TGTGCCTGGGCGACAGGGGGTTCTGGAAACACCATATATTTT. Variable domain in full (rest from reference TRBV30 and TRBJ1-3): SQTIHQWPATLVQPVGSPLSLECTVEGTSNPNLYWYRQAAGRGLQLLFYSVGIGQISSEVPQNLSASRPQDRQFILSSKKLLLSDSGFYLCAWATGGSGNTIYFGEGSWLTVV.

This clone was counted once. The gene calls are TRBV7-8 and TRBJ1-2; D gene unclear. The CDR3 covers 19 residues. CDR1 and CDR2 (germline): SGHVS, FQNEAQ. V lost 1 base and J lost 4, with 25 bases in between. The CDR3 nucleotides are TGTGCCAGCAGCTTAGGTGTACGTTACGGGGAGGGTTCCGGCTATGGCTACACCTTC. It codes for CASSLGVRYGEGSGYGYTF. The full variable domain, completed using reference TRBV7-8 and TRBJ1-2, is GAGVSQSPRYKVAKRGQDVALRCDPISGHVSLFWYQQALGQGPEFLTYFQNEAQLDKSGLPSDRFFAERPEGSVSTLKIQRTQQEDSAVYLCASSLGVRYGEGSGYGYTFGSGTRLTVV.

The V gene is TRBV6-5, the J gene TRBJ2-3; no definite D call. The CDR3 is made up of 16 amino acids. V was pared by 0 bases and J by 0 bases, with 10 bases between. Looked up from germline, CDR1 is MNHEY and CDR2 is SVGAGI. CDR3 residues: CASSYSVAPSTDTQYF. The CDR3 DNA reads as TGTGCCAGCAGTTACTCGGTGGCCCCTAGCACAGATACGCAGTATTTT.

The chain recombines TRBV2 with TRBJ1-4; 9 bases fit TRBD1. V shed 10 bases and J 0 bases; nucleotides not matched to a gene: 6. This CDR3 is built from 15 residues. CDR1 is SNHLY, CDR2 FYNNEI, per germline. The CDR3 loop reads CANGDREATNEKLFF. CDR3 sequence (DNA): TGTGCCAACGGGGACAGGGAAGCAACTAATGAAAAACTGTTTTTT.

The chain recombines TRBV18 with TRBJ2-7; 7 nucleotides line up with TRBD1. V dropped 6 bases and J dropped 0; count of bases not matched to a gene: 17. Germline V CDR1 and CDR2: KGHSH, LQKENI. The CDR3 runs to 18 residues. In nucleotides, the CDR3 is TGTGCCAGCTCTCCCCTTGGCCTCAGGGGGACATTCTCCTACGAGCAGTACTTC. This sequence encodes CASSPLGLRGTFSYEQYF.

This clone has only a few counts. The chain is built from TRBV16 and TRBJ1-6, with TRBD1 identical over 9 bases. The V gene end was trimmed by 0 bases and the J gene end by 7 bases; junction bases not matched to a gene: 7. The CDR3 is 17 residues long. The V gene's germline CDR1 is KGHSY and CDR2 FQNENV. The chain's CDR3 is CASSQSHRGQVNSPLHF. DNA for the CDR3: TGTGCCAGCAGCCAATCCCACAGGGGGCAGGTCAATTCACCCCTCCACTTT.

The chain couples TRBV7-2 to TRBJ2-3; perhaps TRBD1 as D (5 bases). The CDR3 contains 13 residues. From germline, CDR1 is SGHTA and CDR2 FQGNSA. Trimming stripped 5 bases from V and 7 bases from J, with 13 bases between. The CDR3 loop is CASSPTGGHTQYF. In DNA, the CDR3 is TGTGCCAGCAGCCCAACAGGCGGTCATACGCAGTATTTT.

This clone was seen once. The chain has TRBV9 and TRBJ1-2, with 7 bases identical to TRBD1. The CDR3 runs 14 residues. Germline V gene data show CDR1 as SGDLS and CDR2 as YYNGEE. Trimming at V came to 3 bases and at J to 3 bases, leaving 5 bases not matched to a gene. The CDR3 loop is CASSATGSDYGYTF. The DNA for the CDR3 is TGTGCCAGCAGCGCGACAGGGAGTGACTATGGCTACACCTTC.

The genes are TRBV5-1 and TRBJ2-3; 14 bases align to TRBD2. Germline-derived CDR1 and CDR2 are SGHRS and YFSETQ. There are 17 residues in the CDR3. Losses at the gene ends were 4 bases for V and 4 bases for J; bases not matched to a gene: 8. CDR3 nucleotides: TGCGCCAGCAGCCGAGGGACTAGCGGGGGTCTCTCAGATACGCAGTATTTT. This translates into CASSRGTSGGLSDTQYF.